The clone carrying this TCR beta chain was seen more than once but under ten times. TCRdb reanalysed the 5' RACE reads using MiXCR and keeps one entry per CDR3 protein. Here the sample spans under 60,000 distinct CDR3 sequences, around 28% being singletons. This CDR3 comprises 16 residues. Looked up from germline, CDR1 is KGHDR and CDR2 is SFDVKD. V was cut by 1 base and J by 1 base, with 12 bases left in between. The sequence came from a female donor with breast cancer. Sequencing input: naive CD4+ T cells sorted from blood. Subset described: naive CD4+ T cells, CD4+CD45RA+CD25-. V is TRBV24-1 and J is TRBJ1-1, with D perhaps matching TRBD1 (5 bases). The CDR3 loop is CATSDFPGRENTEAFF. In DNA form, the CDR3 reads TGTGCCACCAGTGATTTCCCCGGCAGGGAGAACACTGAAGCTTTCTTT.